This TCR beta chain was obtained from a study of blood T cell repertoires in COVID-19. V trimming: 4 bases; J trimming: 6 bases; junction bases outside the gene matches: 12. The V gene's germline CDR1 is LGHDT and CDR2 YNNKEL (reference sequence). The CDR3 extends over 16 amino acids. Method: immunoSEQ multiplex PCR; TCRdb's copy keeps in-frame clones and lacks some. The sample shows about 82,000 clones, around four fifths of them seen only once. Sequencing used peripheral blood. This chain uses TRBV3-1 (or the pseudogene TRBV3-2) with TRBJ1-5, with TRBD1 identical over 7 bases. The receptor was derived from a man at least 80 years old with active or convalescent COVID-19. For the CDR3, the DNA is TGTGCCAGCAGCCCGACCGACAGGGCCCCCTTTCAGCCCCAGCATTTT. Encoded protein: CASSPTDRAPFQPQHF.